The 21 T cell receptor beta chains below were found in one sample sequenced in a study of identical twins. MiXCR, applied by TCRdb to the 5' RACE reads, yields one record per CDR3 protein. Of 350,000 or so distinct CDR3 sequences listed, about 12% are singletons. Another study also made use of these data, one on yellow fever vaccine responses in identical twins.

Sequencing was performed on CD8+ T cells sorted from blood. Source of these receptors: a woman under 30 in good health.

The table lists this clonotype with a few counts. This rearrangement joins TRBV20-1 to TRBJ1-1; no firm D call. Between the trimmed V and J ends, which lost 4 bases and 6 bases, there was a span of 15 bases. CDR3 length equals 13 residues. Germline CDR1 and CDR2: DFQATT and SNEGSKA (reference sequence). In DNA form, the CDR3 reads TGCAGTGCTAACCAGGAGGGTCTGGCTGAAGCTTTCTTT. It encodes CSANQEGLAEAFF.

This clonotype was seen a few times. The CDR3 ends on some other residue instead of the conserved phenylalanine or tryptophan, so this is likely a read error. The gene calls are TRBV9 and TRBJ2-1, with TRBD2 identical over 7 bases. In germline, CDR1 is SGDLS, CDR2 YYNGEE. The junction had 12 bases not matched to a gene; V was cut back by 3 bases and J by 9 bases. This CDR3 contains 15 residues. The CDR3 region is CASSEGLSREFEQFL. As DNA, the CDR3 is TGTGCCAGCAGCGAAGGGCTCTCGCGGGAGTTTGAGCAGTTCTTG.

The genes are TRBV20-1 and TRBJ2-7; 11 bases are a match to TRBD2. This CDR3 has 16 amino acids. Germline CDR1 DFQATT, CDR2 SNEGSKA (reference sequence). Losses at the gene ends were 0 bases for V and 0 bases for J; bases not matched to a gene: 4. CDR3 coding DNA: TGCAGTGCTAGAGATACCACTAGCGGGAGCTCCTACGAGCAGTACTTC. It translates to CSARDTTSGSSYEQYF.

This clonotype was detected a few times. The chain employs TRBV15 and TRBJ2-7; tentatively, D is TRBD1 (5 bases). There are 12 residues in the CDR3. Trimming took 5 bases from V and 5 from J, leaving 10 bases between them. In germline, CDR1 is LNHNV, CDR2 YYDKDF (reference sequence). The CDR3 protein is CATSSQGDEQYF. The CDR3 coding sequence is TGTGCCACCAGCTCACAAGGGGACGAGCAGTACTTC.

This clonotype was seen a handful of times. The chain recombines TRBV5-4 with TRBJ2-7, with D possibly TRBD2 on 5 matching bases. The CDR3 length is 18 residues. CDR1 SGHNT and CDR2 YYREEE come from the germline V gene (reference sequence). Trimming pared 4 bases from V and 1 base from J, leaving 24 bases between. CDR3 region: CASSRRVSVGGPSYEQYF. The CDR3 DNA follows: TGTGCCAGCAGCCGAAGGGTTTCAGTTGGAGGACCATCCTACGAGCAGTACTTC.

The chain couples TRBV20-1 to TRBJ2-3, with D possibly being TRBD2 (5 bases). V was pared by 6 bases and J by 14 bases, with 15 bases between. The germline gives CDR1 DFQATT, CDR2 SNEGSKA (reference sequence). This CDR3 comprises 10 residues. In nucleotides, the CDR3 is TGCAGTGCCGGACTTCAACGTGGGTATTTT. Amino acid sequence: CSAGLQRGYF.

There are a few counts of this clonotype. This chain joins TRBV4-1 and TRBJ2-3; D is undetermined. This CDR3 contains 14 residues. V lost 0 bases and J lost 0, with 4 bases in between. Germline V gene data show CDR1 as MGHRA and CDR2 as YSYEKL. The CDR3 DNA sequence: TGCGCCAGCAGCCAAGAAACTAGCACAGATACGCAGTATTTT. This sequence encodes CASSQETSTDTQYF.

This clonotype was detected only a few times. The chain joins TRBV6-5 to TRBJ1-4, with 9 bases fitting TRBD1. With V trimmed by 2 bases and J by 8 bases, 6 bases remained unmatched. Germline V gene data show CDR1 as MNHEY and CDR2 as SVGAGI. This CDR3 spans 15 amino acids. CDR3 residues: CASSYLGQGGEKLFF. CDR3 nucleotides: TGTGCCAGCAGTTACCTGGGACAGGGAGGGGAAAAACTGTTTTTT.

This clonotype was counted ten times or more. This chain joins TRBV11-2 and TRBJ2-3; D remains unclear. Germline values: CDR1 SGHAT, CDR2 FQNNGV. This CDR3 region has 17 residues. V shed 2 bases and J shed 0 bases, with 15 bases lying between them. DNA for the CDR3: TGTGCCAGCAGCTTAAAGCGCCGGGTCCCTAGCACAGATACGCAGTATTTT. It codes for CASSLKRRVPSTDTQYF.

The rearrangement uses TRBV20-1 and TRBJ2-1; TRBD2 matches at 9 bases. J was trimmed by 2 bases and V by 3 bases; bases with no gene match: 8. The CDR3 runs 16 residues. CDR1 is DFQATT and CDR2 is SNEGSKA in the germline V gene (reference sequence). As DNA, the CDR3 is TGCAGTGCTAGTGCCCGACTAGCGGAACCCTACAATGAGCAGTTCTTC. It codes for CSASARLAEPYNEQFF.

The table lists this clonotype with a few counts. The chain combines TRBV27 with TRBJ2-1; 8 nucleotides line up with TRBD2. CDR1 and CDR2 from the germline V gene are MNHEY and SMNVEV (reference sequence). The CDR3 spans 13 residues. Trimming cost V 4 bases and J 9 bases; bases outside gene matches: 5. CDR3 coding DNA: TGTGCCAGCAGTTCCGGGACTAGGGGTGAGCAGTTCTTC. Its translation is CASSSGTRGEQFF.

This clonotype appeared many times. This chain joins TRBV12-3 or TRBV12-4 and TRBJ1-2, with 8 bases lining up with TRBD1. This CDR3 spans 11 amino acids. V gave up 8 bases and J gave up 7 bases; unmatched junction bases: 3. CDR3 sequence: CASGQGGGYTF. The CDR3 coding sequence is TGTGCCAGCGGACAGGGAGGTGGCTACACCTTC.

In its sample, this clonotype is large. V is TRBV7-8 and J is TRBJ1-1, with D perhaps TRBD1 (6 bases). CDR3 size: 15 residues. Germline assignment: CDR1 SGHVS and CDR2 FQNEAQ. V was pared by 1 base and J by 0 bases, with 9 bases between. CDR3 sequence: CASSLGTALNTEAFF. The CDR3 DNA reads as TGTGCCAGCAGCTTAGGGACAGCGTTGAACACTGAAGCTTTCTTT.

This chain links TRBV6-1 with TRBJ1-2; D unclear. V gave up 1 base and J gave up 5 bases, with 5 bases separating them. This CDR3 has 12 residues. Germline values: CDR1 MNHNS, CDR2 SASEGT. Written as DNA, the CDR3 is TGTGCCAGCAGTGAAGACAGATATGGCTACACCTTC. It is translated as CASSEDRYGYTF.

The chain joins TRBV12-5 to TRBJ2-7, with no clear D. The CDR3 length is 12 residues. V was cut by 2 bases and J by 3 bases, with 5 bases left in between. Germline V CDR1 and CDR2: LGHNT, FRNRAP. CDR3 region: CASGLRNYEQYV. In DNA, the CDR3 is TGTGCTAGTGGTTTGAGGAACTACGAGCAGTACGTC.

This rearrangement joins TRBV5-6 to TRBJ2-2; D gene uncertain. The germline CDR1 and CDR2 sequences are SGHDT and YYEEEE. Trimming took off 1 base at V and 1 base at J, with 17 bases between the two ends. The CDR3 totals 18 residues. CDR3 sequence (DNA): TGTGCCAGCAGCTTGAATTTTTTCACTAAACGGAACACCGGGGAGCTGTTTTTT. Translated, it gives CASSLNFFTKRNTGELFF.

This clonotype was observed at least ten times. The rearrangement links TRBV12-3 or TRBV12-4 to TRBJ2-4; TRBD1 aligns across 9 bases. The trim removed 2 bases at V and 8 bases at J, leaving 7 bases unmatched. CDR3 length: 15 residues. CDR3 nucleotides: TGTGCCAGCAGTTTAACGGGACAGGGCTTTTACATTCAGTACTTC. This gives the protein CASSLTGQGFYIQYF.

The chain is built from TRBV2 and TRBJ2-5; 8 bases map to TRBD2. After removal of 5 bases from V and 4 bases from J, the junction contained 9 bases not matched to a gene. Germline V CDR1 and CDR2: SNHLY, FYNNEI. The CDR3 has 15 residues. The CDR3 region has the DNA TGTGCCAGCAGTCCGTACGGGGGGGCCCTAGAGACCCAGTACTTC. It is translated as CASSPYGGALETQYF.

This clonotype was found a few times. The gene calls are TRBV2 and TRBJ1-2; D possibly corresponds to TRBD1 (5 bases). CDR1 is SNHLY and CDR2 is FYNNEI in the germline V gene. The CDR3 extends over 19 amino acids. V shed 4 bases and J shed 3 bases, with 27 bases lying between them. In nucleotides, the CDR3 is TGTGCCAGCAGTGGGGACGAGTGGGTCCCGACAACAAGGGACTATGGCTACACCTTC. Protein: CASSGDEWVPTTRDYGYTF.

This clonotype showed up many times. This rearrangement joins TRBV6-4 to TRBJ2-3; 10 bases are a match to TRBD2. Looked up from germline, CDR1 is MRHNA and CDR2 is SNTAGT. The CDR3 length is 15 residues. V was pared by 3 bases and J by 7 bases, with 7 bases of the junction left unmatched. CDR3 in amino acids: CASSESGGAVNTQYF. CDR3 DNA: TGTGCCAGCAGTGAAAGCGGGGGGGCCGTAAATACGCAGTATTTT.

In DNA, the CDR3 is TGTGCCAGCAACGCGGAAGCGGGACGCACAGATACGCAGTATTTT. This sequence encodes CASNAEAGRTDTQYF. The chain carries TRBV6-1 and TRBJ2-3, with TRBD2 matching 7 bases. In germline, CDR1 is MNHNS, CDR2 SASEGT. This CDR3 contains 15 residues. V trimming: 7 bases; J trimming: 1 base; junction bases outside the gene matches: 8.